This entry features one T cell receptor beta chain sequence. The record originates from a study of blood T cell repertoires in COVID-19. People in the exposed group encountered a COVID-19 case within 2 weeks before entering the study. Germline trimming cut 5 bases from V and 11 bases from J; bases unmatched to any gene: 3. Germline CDR1 and CDR2: SGHTA and FQGNSA. The length of the CDR3 is 12 residues. TCRdb keeps only in-frame clones here, not all; method: immunoSEQ multiplex PCR. This table holds some 340,000 clones, over 90% found once. The sequence derives from a woman between 25 and 40 years old who had been exposed to COVID-19. The rearrangement links TRBV7-2 to TRBJ1-6, with TRBD1 matching 7 bases. Specimen: PBMCs or T cells enriched from blood (not recorded which). CDR3 sequence reads: CASSAQGAPLHF. The CDR3 nucleotides are TGTGCCAGCAGCGCCCAGGGGGCACCCCTCCACTTT.